This TCR beta chain was retrieved from a study of cytomegalovirus exposure and HLA in healthy donors. Notes on this clone: Its specificity is not known.

This CDR3 is 17 amino acids long. Trimming took 0 bases from V and 5 from J, leaving 17 bases between them. PCR involved 60 Vbeta and 13 Jbeta primers. Profiling relied on immunoSEQ multiplex PCR, and the TCRdb table lists in-frame clones only, not all of them. The table lists under 35,000 clones. Study-level findings and limits: There were 150 to 200 TCR beta chains listed as cytomegalovirus-associated. Analysis was carried out at a later point, and it linked a missense DCLRE1C variant to TCR beta V- and J-gene trimming. Earlier findings revealed that most TCR beta V segments proved productive either about 87% or about 30% of the time.

This sequence was found in a man aged 25-45 years in good health and CMV-seronegative. V is TRBV6-7 and J is TRBJ2-1, with a tentative D call TRBD2 (5 bases). TRBV6-7 is recorded as an ORF, its role being uncertain. The sample was PBMCs. CDR3 in amino acids: CASSYSRSSCENNEQFF. The CDR3 DNA reads as TGTGCCAGCAGTTACTCGAGATCTAGCTGTGAAAACAATGAGCAGTTCTTC.